The present T cell receptor (beta chain) was sequenced within a study of blood T cell repertoires in COVID-19. The overall study: COVID-19 samples collected from the United States, Italy and Spain covered acute and convalescent phases.

V was trimmed by 3 bases and J by 4 bases, leaving 18 bases between them. Germline V gene lookup returns CDR1 GTSNPN and CDR2 SVGIG (reference sequence). The CDR3 runs to 15 residues. Sequenced by immunoSEQ multiplex PCR; TCRdb stores in-frame clones only, minus some. The table has a few hundred thousand clones, approximately 85% seen once. This clone was seen more than once but under ten times. The sequencing sample was made of PBMCs or T cells enriched from blood (not recorded which). The TCR comes from a man aged 25-45 years who had recovered from COVID-19. The chain is built from TRBV30 and TRBJ1-2; maybe TRBD1 (5 bases). The DNA of the CDR3 is TGTGCCTGGAGGGTAGTCGGCAGGGAGGGCTATGGCTACACCTTC. It specifies CAWRVVGREGYGYTF.